This TCR beta chain was observed in a study of cytomegalovirus exposure and HLA in healthy donors. Study-wide points: Near-uniform donor sequencing depth was presumed by presence/absence analyses. Across donors, most TCRs were seen rarely, yet some public ones were widespread. Later analysis demonstrated an association between a missense DCLRE1C variant and TCR beta V- and J-gene trimming.

About this clone: Antigen unknown.

The primer mix had 60 Vbeta and 13 Jbeta primers. This table comes from immunoSEQ multiplex PCR, and its TCRdb copy is limited to in-frame clones, with some not included. The sample has 180,000 or so clones; about three quarters are singletons. This TCR came from a man aged 18 to 30 in good health and CMV-seronegative. The material sequenced was PBMCs.

CDR3 in amino acids: CSVAEGGDQPQHF. The CDR3 DNA sequence: TGCAGCGTTGCAGAAGGGGGCGATCAGCCCCAGCATTTT. The chain couples TRBV29-1 to TRBJ1-5; 7 bases agree with TRBD1. V was clipped by 4 bases and J by 5 bases; unmatched bases: 5. The CDR3 contains 13 residues. Germline-derived CDR1 and CDR2 are SQVTM and ANQGSEA.